This TCR beta chain emerged from a study of monozygotic twins with inflammatory bowel disease. The CDR3 loop spans 15 amino acids. The germline gives CDR1 KGHSH, CDR2 LQKENI. Each CDR3 protein gets one entry in TCRdb, which reprocessed the 5' RACE reads and gives no DNA. Its table lists some 190,000 distinct CDR3 sequences. This TCR derives from a human donor with ulcerative colitis or Crohn's disease, or a healthy co-twin of an affected twin (not recorded which). This chain joins TRBV18 and TRBJ1-1; the TRBD1 assignment by TCRdb is unverifiable without DNA. Sequencing used blood. The CDR3 loop is CASSPRKGEMPEAFF.